This T cell receptor beta chain came from a study of cytomegalovirus exposure and HLA in healthy donors. Study overall: A later analysis reported the same platform for the roughly 120 validation repertoires and the approximately 640 first-cohort repertoires.

The repertoire was sequenced with immunoSEQ multiplex PCR; TCRdb's copy has only in-frame clones and lacks some. Of 95,000 to 150,000 clones listed, around 94% are singletons. The CDR3 loop spans 13 amino acids. Germline V lookup: CDR1 LNHNV, CDR2 YYDKDF (reference sequence). Trimming removed 0 bases from V and 5 bases from J, with 5 bases in between. A word on this clone: What it binds is unknown.

Study outcomes and limitations: It was approximately 150 TCR beta chains that were listed as cytomegalovirus-associated. As was reported, the classifier diagnosed cytomegalovirus status with high specificity and sensitivity.

The receptor was isolated from a woman younger than 35 in good health and CMV-seronegative. Sequenced: PBMCs. This sequence joins TRBV15 and TRBJ1-5; D gene unclear. CDR3 in amino acids: CATSRDLDQPQHF. CDR3 bases: TGTGCCACCAGCAGAGACCTTGATCAGCCCCAGCATTTT.